The source of this T cell receptor beta chain is a study of blood T cell repertoires in COVID-19. Study-wide context: The United States, Italy and Spain were the sources of the acute and convalescent COVID-19 samples. From T cells, B-cell-depleted T cells, or PBMCs came the material, which was cDNA or gDNA.

The CDR3 extends over 12 amino acids. Trimming took 4 bases from V and 6 from J, leaving 10 bases between them. CDR1 and CDR2 (germline): MNHEY, SVGAGI. As originally analysed: Scientists estimated how many nucleated cells there were by amplifying reference gene primers. The protocol was immunoSEQ multiplex PCR, while the TCRdb copy is restricted to in-frame clones and leaves out a portion. V and J calls and clone size are copied from that table; D and trimming were computed from the DNA. Of more than 100,000 clones listed, 60% to 85% were seen once; the top ten hold 2.3%. The source is a man between 65 and 85 years old with acute or convalescent COVID-19. The chain has TRBV6-5 and TRBJ2-7; no definite D call. Sequenced material: peripheral blood. Here the CDR3 DNA reads TGTGCCAGCAGTTCCCGGGTCGGCGAGCAGTACTTC. Its protein is CASSSRVGEQYF.